This is a list of T cell receptor beta chains from one sample in a study of cytomegalovirus exposure and HLA in healthy donors. Some clones are missing from TCRdb's copy, which holds only in-frame ones; the method was immunoSEQ multiplex PCR. Of fewer than 150,000 clones listed, 80% to 90% are singletons. The specimen sequenced was PBMCs. Every receptor here comes from a woman between 18 and 30 years old in good health and CMV-seropositive. The CDR3 runs from the conserved cysteine through the conserved F or W. The D gene is left open where the match is weak. Clone size is not always given. Where it is, it says once, few, many or a class for expanded clones.

J gene,D gene,clone size,V gene,CDR3 DNA,CDR3 protein
TRBJ2-1,TRBD2,.,TRBV28,TGTGCCAGCAGTTCAGGCGGGAGCTCCTACAATGAGCAGTTCTTC,CASSSGGSSYNEQFF
TRBJ2-1,TRBD2,.,TRBV2,TGTGCCAGCGACTCCAGCGGGAGGTTTACTACGAATGAGCAGTTCTTC,CASDSSGRFTTNEQFF
TRBJ2-1,TRBD1,.,TRBV5-1,TGCGCCAGCAGCTGGGGACAGGGGATCAATGAGCAGTTCTTC,CASSWGQGINEQFF
TRBJ2-3,TRBD2,few,TRBV4-2,TGTGCCAGCAGCCAAGTCGCTAGCGGGGGCCCGGATACGCAGTATTTT,CASSQVASGGPDTQYF
TRBJ2-1,TRBD2,.,TRBV7-2,TGTGCCAGCAGCTTTACTAGCGGTTCCTACAATGAGCAGTTCTTC,CASSFTSGSYNEQFF
TRBJ1-2,TRBD1,.,TRBV27,TGTGCCAGCAGTTTACAGCAGGGGGCTGATGGCTACACCTTC,CASSLQQGADGYTF
TRBJ2-1,.,.,TRBV10-2,TGCGCCAGCGTCCGGGAGCAGTTCTTC,CASVREQFF
TRBJ1-2,.,.,TRBV10-3,TGTGCCATCAGTGAGCGGGGGGACTATGGCTACACCTTC,CAISERGDYGYTF
TRBJ2-7,.,.,TRBV7-2,TGTGCCAGCAGCTTAAGAGGAGGGCAGTACTTC,CASSLRGGQYF
TRBJ2-1,.,.,TRBV5-1,TGCGCCAGCAGCTTGGCTGACAGGCACAATGAGCAGTTCTTC,CASSLADRHNEQFF
TRBJ2-7,.,.,TRBV28,TGTGCCAGCAGTTTAGCGGGACGGACCTACGAGCAGTACTTC,CASSLAGRTYEQYF
TRBJ2-5,TRBD2,.,TRBV6-6,TGTGCCAGCAGTCCCGGGACTAGGCAAGAGACCCAGTACTTC,CASSPGTRQETQYF
TRBJ2-3,TRBD1,.,TRBV5-8,TGTGCCAGCAGCCCCGGGACAGGGGTTCAGGATACGCAGTATTTT,CASSPGTGVQDTQYF
TRBJ1-1,.,.,TRBV19,TGTGCCAGTCGGGGTGGTGTGAACACTGAAGCTTTCTTT,CASRGGVNTEAFF
TRBJ2-1,TRBD2,.,TRBV6-4,TGTGCCAGCACCAAACTAGCGGGGGGCTCCTACAATGAGCAGTTCTTC,CASTKLAGGSYNEQFF
TRBJ2-3,TRBD2,many,TRBV9,TGTGCCAGCAGCGCTAGCGGGAGGGGGGCAGATACGCAGTATTTT,CASSASGRGADTQYF
TRBJ2-3,TRBD2,once,TRBV4-1,TGCGCCAGCAGCCAAGTCCGGGACTACTACACAGATACGCAGTATTTT,CASSQVRDYYTDTQYF
TRBJ1-6,.,.,TRBV15,TGTGCCACCCAGACTTTTCTCAATTCACCCCTCCACTTT,CATQTFLNSPLHF
TRBJ2-3,.,.,TRBV29-1,TGCAGCGTTGAGGTTGTGGGGGCCCGCACAGATACGCAGTATTTT,CSVEVVGARTDTQYF
TRBJ2-3,.,.,TRBV12-5,TGTGCTAGTGGTTTGGGGCTCATGAGCACAGATACGCAGTATTTT,CASGLGLMSTDTQYF
TRBJ2-1,TRBD1,.,TRBV9,TGTGCCAGCAGCGTAGGAGGGGGGACAGGGGGCAGAAATGAGCAGTTCTTC,CASSVGGGTGGRNEQFF
TRBJ2-2,.,.,TRBV25-1,TGTGCCAGCAGGAAAGGACAGAACACCGGGGAGCTGTTTTTT,CASRKGQNTGELFF
TRBJ2-7,.,few,TRBV5-1,TGCGCCAGCAGCTTGGAGGGGGTTACGCAGTACTTC,CASSLEGVTQYF
TRBJ2-3,TRBD2,few,TRBV4-2,TGTGCCAGCAGCCAAGAAACTAGCGGGGGGGCAGATACGCAGTATTTT,CASSQETSGGADTQYF
TRBJ2-1,TRBD2,.,TRBV5-4,TGTGCCAGCAGCTTGAGGGGACTAACTGACAATGAGCAGTTCTTC,CASSLRGLTDNEQFF
TRBJ2-7,TRBD2,.,TRBV28,TGTGCCAGCAGCCCTCTAGCGGTGGGCGAGCAGTACTTC,CASSPLAVGEQYF
TRBJ1-1,.,.,TRBV28,TGTGCCAGCAGTTTAGTGAGCGCTGAAGCTTTCTTT,CASSLVSAEAFF
TRBJ2-5,TRBD2,.,TRBV7-8,TGTGCCAGCAGCCTAGGGACTAGCGGGAGCGTGAAGACCCAGTACTTC,CASSLGTSGSVKTQYF
TRBJ2-5,.,few,TRBV2,TGTGCCAGCAGCCCCGAAGAGACCCAGTACTTC,CASSPEETQYF
TRBJ2-7,.,.,TRBV11-2,TGTGCCAGCAGCTTTACCTTGACAGGATCCTACGAGCAGTACTTC,CASSFTLTGSYEQYF
TRBJ2-5,.,once,TRBV5-1,TGCGCCAGCAATAGGGGATCGGGAGAGACCCAGTACTTC,CASNRGSGETQYF
TRBJ2-7,.,.,TRBV2,TGTGCCAGCAGGGTAGCGCAGTACGAGCAGTACTTC,CASRVAQYEQYF
TRBJ2-2,.,few,TRBV10-3,TGTGCCATCAGTGTCGGAGGGAACTCTCCCGGGTCCGGGGAGCTGTTTTTT,CAISVGGNSPGSGELFF
TRBJ2-3,.,.,TRBV7-2,TGTGCCAGCAGCCCCAGTGGTAGCTCAGATACGCAGTATTTT,CASSPSGSSDTQYF
TRBJ1-1,TRBD1,.,TRBV2,TGTGCCAGCAGCGGGCGACAGGGGGCGACTGAAGCTTTCTTT,CASSGRQGATEAFF
TRBJ1-5,.,.,TRBV27,TGTGCCAGCAGTTTTACGGGGTCCTATCAGCCCCAGCATTTT,CASSFTGSYQPQHF
TRBJ1-2,.,.,TRBV2,TGTGCCAGCAGTAGACTCGGGAGGGACTATGGCTACACCTTC,CASSRLGRDYGYTF
TRBJ2-3,TRBD2,.,TRBV30,TGTGCCTGGAAAACCGGGGGGGCAGATACGCAGTATTTT,CAWKTGGADTQYF
TRBJ1-2,.,few,TRBV5-6,TGTGCCAGCAGCTTCCAGAACTATGGCTACACCTTC,CASSFQNYGYTF
TRBJ2-1,.,.,TRBV18,TGTGCCAGCTCGCTCCTGAGTTTTGGCTACAATGAGCAGTTCTTC,CASSLLSFGYNEQFF